The clone carrying this T cell receptor (beta chain) was observed once. Its antigen is as yet unknown. The junction shows a germline mismatch at one end, possibly a read error. A modified ARM-PCR protocol with three rounds of nested PCR amplified TCRbeta. TCRdb itself ran the multiplex PCR reads through MiXCR, one entry per CDR3 protein. The sample contains tens of thousands of distinct CDR3 sequences, roughly 75% of which appear only once. This sample is part of a study of tumor and adjacent non-tumor tissue in lung cancer. No cell sorting was done before RNA was extracted from the tissue. This non-tumor lung sample came from over 3 cm beyond the tumor edge. Newly diagnosed lung cancer patients had thoracic surgery in China, August–November 2014, without prior chemotherapy. Germline values: CDR1 DFQATT, CDR2 SNEGSKA (reference sequence). The CDR3 has 16 amino acids. Study-level findings and limits: Higher tumor TCR diversity was associated with shorter survival.

This TCR was recovered from a woman in her forties or fifties with non-small cell lung cancer. This chain connects TRBV20-1 to TRBJ2-7; possible D gene TRBD2, 6 bases. What was sequenced was distant non-tumor lung tissue. The CDR3 DNA sequence: TGCGGTGCTAGTAACGCGGGAAATGGAAGGACCTACGAGCAGTACTTC. This translates into CGASNAGNGRTYEQYF.